One sample yielded the 21 T cell receptor beta chains listed below, sequenced in a study of blood T cells in healthy people across ages (dated by TCRdb to between 2014 and 2017). The library was generated by 5' RACE. Sequencer: Illumina HiSeq 2500. A second roughly 6 to 12 cycle PCR used a sample-barcoded 5' primer and a J-beta primer mix. The public reads were reanalyzed by TCRdb: fastp trimming at Q25, MiXCR alignment, in-frame beta chains only. A single entry per CDR3 protein holds the most common genes and DNA from its merged rows. A total of about 1,000,000 distinct CDR3 sequences appear in this sample, 45% of them only once. The ten largest clones take up approximately 20% of the sample. The sample was blood. The receptor set was obtained from an older woman in good health.

The chain recombines TRBV29-1 with TRBJ2-5; D unclear. With 0 bases removed from V and 2 bases from J, the gap between germline ends came to 13 bases. Germline-derived CDR1 and CDR2 are SQVTM and ANQGSEA. There are 15 residues in the CDR3. The CDR3 sequence is CSVEDGMDGQETQYF. Written as DNA, the CDR3 is TGCAGCGTTGAAGATGGGATGGACGGACAAGAGACCCAGTACTTC.

In this sample, this clonotype turned up a few times. V gene TRBV9 combines with J gene TRBJ2-7; 11 bases are shared with TRBD2. CDR3 length: 14 amino acids. Germline CDR1 is SGDLS and CDR2 is YYNGEE. Trimming at V came to 2 bases and at J to 6 bases, leaving 4 bases not matched to a gene. This chain's CDR3 is CASSVTSGSIEQYF. The CDR3 nucleotides read TGTGCCAGCAGCGTCACTAGCGGGAGTATCGAGCAGTACTTC. Together with reference TRBV9 and TRBJ2-7, the CDR3 gives the full variable domain: DSGVTQTPKHLITATGQRVTLRCSPRSGDLSVYWYQQSLDQGLQFLIQYYNGEERAKGNILERFSAQQFPDLHSELNLSSLELGDSALYFCASSVTSGSIEQYFGPGTRLTVT.

The chain uses TRBV29-1 and TRBJ2-4; TRBD2 might be the D (7 bases). The CDR3 runs 14 residues. CDR1 is SQVTM, CDR2 ANQGSEA, per germline. Trimming removed 4 bases from V and 0 bases from J, with 10 bases in between. The CDR3 nucleotides read TGCAGCGTTGTCGGGGGGCCAGCCAAAAACATTCAGTACTTC. Its protein product is CSVVGGPAKNIQYF.

The V and J genes are TRBV28 and TRBJ2-7; TRBD2 aligns across 14 bases. Germline CDR1 reads MDHEN; CDR2 reads SYDVKM. There are 15 residues in the CDR3. V trimming: 6 bases; J trimming: 6 bases; junction bases outside the gene matches: 7. The CDR3 reads CASSFRLAGGTEQYF. CDR3 sequence (DNA): TGTGCCAGCAGCTTTAGACTAGCGGGAGGGACCGAGCAGTACTTC. Based on the CDR3 plus reference TRBV28 and TRBJ2-7, the full variable domain is DVKVTQSSRYLVKRTGEKVFLECVQDMDHENMFWYRQDPGLGLRLIYFSYDVKMKEKGDIPEGYSVSREKKERFSLILESASTNQTSMYLCASSFRLAGGTEQYFGPGTRLTVT.

This clonotype was observed a few times. The rearrangement joins TRBV25-1 to TRBJ2-7; 7 bases are a match to TRBD1. Germline trimming cut 1 base from V and 1 base from J; bases unmatched to any gene: 16. CDR1 and CDR2 (germline): MGHDK, SYGVNS. There are 19 residues in the CDR3. The DNA of the CDR3 is TGTGCCAGCAGTGAATGGAGCCTCAGGGACAGAGAGACATCCTACGAGCAGTACTTC. This encodes CASSEWSLRDRETSYEQYF.

This chain links TRBV7-2 with TRBJ1-4; D is unresolved. The CDR3 consists of 15 residues. The germline gives CDR1 SGHTA, CDR2 FQGNSA. Trimming shortened V by 1 base and J by 6 bases, and 12 bases separated the two germline ends. CDR3 nucleotides: TGTGCCAGCAGCTTAGGAGGTTCGGCAGATGAAAAACTGTTTTTT. This encodes CASSLGGSADEKLFF.

This clonotype was observed a handful of times. V is TRBV6-6 and J is TRBJ1-2; 8 positions match TRBD1. Germline V gene data show CDR1 as MNHNY and CDR2 as SVGAGI (reference sequence). Trimming took 4 bases from V and 0 from J; bases not matched to a gene: 4. This CDR3 has 15 residues. The CDR3 nucleotides read TGTGCCAGCAGTTCGCGACAGGGGTCTAACTATGGCTACACCTTC. It yields the protein CASSSRQGSNYGYTF.

The CDR3 loop reads CASSQGRREETQYF. The CDR3 bases are TGTGCCAGCAGCCAAGGCAGGAGAGAAGAGACCCAGTACTTC. J is TRBJ2-5 and V is TRBV3-1; D gene ambiguous. The ends were cut back, 1 base at V and 3 bases at J, with 9 bases in the middle. Germline V gene data show CDR1 as LGHDT and CDR2 as YNNKEL (reference sequence). This CDR3 is 14 amino acids long.

The rearrangement links TRBV29-1 to TRBJ1-4; 9 bases fit TRBD1. V lost 5 bases to trimming and J lost 8 bases; unmatched junction nucleotides: 12. The CDR3 loop spans 15 amino acids. The germline CDR1 and CDR2 sequences are SQVTM and ANQGSEA. In DNA form, the CDR3 reads TGCAGCGTTAAACCGGGACAGGGAAAGGGCGAAAAACTGTTTTTT. Translating it yields CSVKPGQGKGEKLFF.

The V gene is TRBV20-1, the J gene TRBJ2-1, with 12 bases identical to TRBD2. V lost 0 bases and J lost 0; bases outside the gene matches: 6. Germline CDR1 reads DFQATT; CDR2 reads SNEGSKA (reference sequence). The CDR3 is 18 amino acids. CDR3 coding DNA: TGCAGTGCTAGAGACTCGACTAGCGGGAGCAACTCCTACAATGAGCAGTTCTTC. It specifies CSARDSTSGSNSYNEQFF.

V is TRBV28 and J is TRBJ2-1, with D perhaps matching TRBD1 or TRBD2 (6 bases each). This CDR3 contains 11 residues. V was trimmed by 2 bases and J by 15 bases, leaving 11 bases between them. Germline V gene lookup returns CDR1 MDHEN and CDR2 SYDVKM. The DNA for the CDR3 is TGTGCCAGCAGTTTACAGGGGACTCGGTTCTTC. Translated, it gives CASSLQGTRFF.

This clonotype was observed once. The chain couples TRBV7-6 to TRBJ2-7, with 10 bases lining up with TRBD2. Germline V gene data show CDR1 as SGHVS and CDR2 as FNYEAQ. V shed 4 bases, J shed 3 bases, and the junction held 6 bases outside the gene matches. CDR3 length: 15 amino acids. In DNA, the CDR3 is TGTGCCAGCAGCTCCGTTAGCGGGAGGCTCTACGAGCAGTACTTC. Protein: CASSSVSGRLYEQYF.

The V gene is TRBV21-1, the J gene TRBJ2-1. TRBV21-1 is designated a pseudogene. This CDR3 has 14 residues. This CDR3 reads CATIAVGPTNEQFF. As DNA, the CDR3 is TGTGCCACCATCGCAGTGGGGCCTACCAATGAGCAGTTCTTC.

The chain links TRBV6-6 to TRBJ2-6, with D perhaps matching TRBD1 or TRBD2 (5 bases each). Germline V gene sequence: CDR1 MNHNY, CDR2 SVGAGI (reference sequence). CDR3 length: 17 amino acids. Trimming cost V 2 bases and J 0 bases, with 11 bases left between them. CDR3 region: CASSYGGHSSGANVLTF. The CDR3 DNA sequence: TGTGCCAGCAGTTACGGGGGTCACAGCTCTGGGGCCAACGTCCTGACTTTC.

Remarks on this clonotype: An end of the junction does not agree with germline; a read error may underlie this. V usage is TRBV27 and J usage is TRBJ2-3; weak D call: TRBD1 (6 bases). The CDR3 extends over 14 amino acids. CDR1 is MNHEY and CDR2 is SMNVEV in the germline V gene (reference sequence). The CDR3 is CASSQDRQTDTQYF. CDR3 bases: TGCGCCAGCAGTCAAGACAGGCAAACAGATACGCAGTATTTT.

The CDR3 is CASSPRGQGARFGNQPQHF. CDR3 in DNA: TGTGCCAGCAGTCCCCGGGGCCAGGGGGCTAGGTTTGGCAATCAGCCCCAGCATTTT. The chain is built from TRBV6-1 and TRBJ1-5; 8 bases are shared with TRBD1. The CDR3 runs 19 residues. Germline CDR1 is MNHNS and CDR2 is SASEGT. V shed 5 bases, J shed 2 bases, and the junction held 17 bases outside the gene matches.

This clonotype came up a few times. This chain links TRBV6-5 with TRBJ1-2, with 11 bases that match TRBD1. Germline loops: CDR1 MNHEY, CDR2 SVGAGI. V trimming: 5 bases; J trimming: 7 bases; junction bases outside the gene matches: 3. The CDR3 loop spans 13 amino acids. The CDR3 nucleotides are TGTGCCAGCAGTACCGGGACAGGGGGTGGCTACACCTTC. Translation: CASSTGTGGGYTF.

Of note for this clonotype: Since a much larger clone is just one base distant, this may be a read error. This chain joins TRBV14 and TRBJ1-2, with unresolved D. Trimming removed 4 bases from V and 6 bases from J, with 12 bases in between. Germline-derived CDR1 and CDR2 are SGHDN and FVKESK. CDR3 length: 13 amino acids. The DNA of the CDR3 is TGTGCCAGCAGCCTTCAACCGACCCATGGCTACACCTTC. It specifies CASSLQPTHGYTF.

The rearrangement joins TRBV3-1 to TRBJ2-1; the match to TRBD2 covers 7 bases. This CDR3 region has 17 residues. J was trimmed by 2 bases and V by 4 bases; bases with no gene match: 11. Germline loops: CDR1 LGHDT, CDR2 YNNKEL (reference sequence). Written as DNA, the CDR3 is TGTGCCAGCAGCCCAAGTCCCGGAGCGGGGACCTACAATGAGCAGTTCTTC. It specifies CASSPSPGAGTYNEQFF.

The CDR3 loop is CASSLGWRQQETQYF. DNA for the CDR3: TGTGCCAGCAGCCTCGGGTGGCGACAACAAGAGACCCAGTACTTC. This rearrangement joins TRBV3-1 to TRBJ2-5, with D unresolved. CDR1 is LGHDT, CDR2 YNNKEL, per germline (reference sequence). V was shortened by 4 bases and J by 2 bases, with 14 bases between the two germline ends. The CDR3 has 15 amino acids.

The chain employs TRBV12-3 or TRBV12-4 and TRBJ2-4, with 8 bases lining up with TRBD2. This CDR3 region has 16 residues. V was pared by 3 bases and J by 1 base, with 5 bases of the junction left unmatched. The CDR3 sequence is CASSFSGKGAKNIQYF. The CDR3 DNA reads TGTGCCAGCAGTTTTAGCGGGAAAGGGGCCAAAAACATTCAGTACTTC.